These 2 T cell receptor beta chains were all obtained from the same sample, sequenced in a study of shared clonotypes between healthy human individuals. TCRdb's table, derived via immunoSEQ multiplex PCR, lists solely in-frame clones and lacks some. Of under 750,000 clones listed, approximately 72% are singletons. Sequencing was carried out using memory CD4+ T cells sorted from blood. The sample's subset: CD45RA-negative fraction. The receptors stem from a woman aged 25 to 39 in good health.

CDR3 in DNA: TGTGCCAGCACCGGACACACCGGGGAGCTGTTTTTT. The encoded protein is CASTGHTGELFF. The chain links TRBV6-5 to TRBJ2-2; D is unclear. Germline V gene lookup returns CDR1 MNHEY and CDR2 SVGAGI. This CDR3 is built from 12 residues. Trimming stripped 7 bases from V and 3 bases from J, with 6 bases between.

The chain links TRBV28 to TRBJ2-7; no clear D gene. The CDR3 consists of 14 residues. V lost 3 bases to trimming and J lost 2 bases, with 11 bases between them. Germline lookup yields CDR1 MDHEN and CDR2 SYDVKM. Here the CDR3 DNA reads TGTGCCAGCAGTTTTTATGGCAACACCTACGAGCAGTACTTC. It translates to CASSFYGNTYEQYF.